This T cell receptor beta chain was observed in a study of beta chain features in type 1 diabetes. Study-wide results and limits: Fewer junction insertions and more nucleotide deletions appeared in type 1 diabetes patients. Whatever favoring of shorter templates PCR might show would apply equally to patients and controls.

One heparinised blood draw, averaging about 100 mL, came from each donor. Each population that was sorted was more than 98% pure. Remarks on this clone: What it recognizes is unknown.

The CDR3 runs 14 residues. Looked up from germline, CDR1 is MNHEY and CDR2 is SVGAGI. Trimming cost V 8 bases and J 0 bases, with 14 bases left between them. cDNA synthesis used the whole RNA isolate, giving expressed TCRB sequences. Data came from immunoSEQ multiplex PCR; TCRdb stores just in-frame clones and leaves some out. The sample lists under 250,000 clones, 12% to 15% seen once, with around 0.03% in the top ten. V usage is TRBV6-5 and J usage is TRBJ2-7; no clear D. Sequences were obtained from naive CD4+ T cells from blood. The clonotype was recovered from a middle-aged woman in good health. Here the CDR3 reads CASYTPLSSYEQYF. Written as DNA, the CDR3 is TGTGCCAGCTATACCCCCCTTAGCTCCTACGAGCAGTACTTC.